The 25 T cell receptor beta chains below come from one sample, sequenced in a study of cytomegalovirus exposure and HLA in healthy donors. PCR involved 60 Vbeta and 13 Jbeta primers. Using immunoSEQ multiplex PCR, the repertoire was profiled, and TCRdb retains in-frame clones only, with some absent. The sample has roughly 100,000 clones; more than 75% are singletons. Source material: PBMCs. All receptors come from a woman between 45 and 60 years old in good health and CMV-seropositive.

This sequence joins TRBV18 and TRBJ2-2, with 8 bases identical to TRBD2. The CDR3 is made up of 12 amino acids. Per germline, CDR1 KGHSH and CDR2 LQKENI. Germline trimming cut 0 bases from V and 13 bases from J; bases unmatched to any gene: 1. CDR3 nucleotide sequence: TGTGCCAGCTCACCACCCCGGGAGGGGCTGTTTTTT. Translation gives CASSPPREGLFF.

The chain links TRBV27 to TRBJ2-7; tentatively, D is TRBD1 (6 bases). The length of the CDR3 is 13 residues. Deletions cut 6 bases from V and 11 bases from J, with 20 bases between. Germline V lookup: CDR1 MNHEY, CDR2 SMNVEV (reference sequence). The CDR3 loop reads CASSPGGHPSKYF. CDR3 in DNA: TGTGCCAGCAGCCCTGGGGGCCACCCCTCAAAGTACTTC.

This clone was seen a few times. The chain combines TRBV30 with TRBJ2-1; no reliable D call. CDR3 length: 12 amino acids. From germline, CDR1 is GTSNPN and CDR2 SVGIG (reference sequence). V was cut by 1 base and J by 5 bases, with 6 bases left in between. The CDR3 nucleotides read TGTGCCTGGAGTGGACTTGACAATGAGCAGTTCTTC. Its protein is CAWSGLDNEQFF.

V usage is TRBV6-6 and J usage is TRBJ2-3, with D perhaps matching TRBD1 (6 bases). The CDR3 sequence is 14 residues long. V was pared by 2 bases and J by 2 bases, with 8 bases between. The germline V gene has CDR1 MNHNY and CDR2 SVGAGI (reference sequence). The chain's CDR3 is CASSYGGPTDTQYF. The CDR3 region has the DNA TGTGCCAGCAGTTACGGGGGCCCCACAGATACGCAGTATTTT.

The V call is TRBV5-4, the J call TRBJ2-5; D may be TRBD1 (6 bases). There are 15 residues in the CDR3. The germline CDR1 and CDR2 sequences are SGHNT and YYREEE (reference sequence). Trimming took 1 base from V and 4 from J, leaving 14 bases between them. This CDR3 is CASSLSGVKGETQYF. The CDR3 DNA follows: TGTGCCAGCAGCTTGTCAGGGGTTAAGGGAGAGACCCAGTACTTC.

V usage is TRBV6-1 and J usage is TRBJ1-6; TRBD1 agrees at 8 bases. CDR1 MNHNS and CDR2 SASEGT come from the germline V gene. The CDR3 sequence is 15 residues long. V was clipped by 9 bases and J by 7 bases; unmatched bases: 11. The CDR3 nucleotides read TGTGCCAGTCGGATCCGGACAGGGTTCAATTCACCCCTCCACTTT. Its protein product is CASRIRTGFNSPLHF.

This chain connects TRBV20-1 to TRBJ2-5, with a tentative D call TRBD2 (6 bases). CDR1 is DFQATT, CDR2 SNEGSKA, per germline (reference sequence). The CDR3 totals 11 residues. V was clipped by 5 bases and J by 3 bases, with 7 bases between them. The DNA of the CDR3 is TGCAGTGCTGCTAGCGAAGAGACCCAGTACTTC. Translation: CSAASEETQYF.

The CDR3: CASSLGYPDTQYF. CDR3 in DNA: TGTGCCAGCAGCTTAGGCTACCCCGATACGCAGTATTTT. The gene calls are TRBV11-3 and TRBJ2-3; D is unclear. The CDR3 runs to 13 residues. The V gene's germline CDR1 is SGHNT and CDR2 YENEEA. Trimming shortened V by 1 base and J by 6 bases, and 8 bases separated the two germline ends.

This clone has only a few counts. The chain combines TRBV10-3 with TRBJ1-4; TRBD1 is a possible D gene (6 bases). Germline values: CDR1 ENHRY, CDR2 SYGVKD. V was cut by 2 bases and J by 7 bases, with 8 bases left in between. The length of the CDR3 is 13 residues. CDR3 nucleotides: TGTGCCATCAGTGAGACAGGGAGTGAAAAACTGTTTTTT. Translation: CAISETGSEKLFF.

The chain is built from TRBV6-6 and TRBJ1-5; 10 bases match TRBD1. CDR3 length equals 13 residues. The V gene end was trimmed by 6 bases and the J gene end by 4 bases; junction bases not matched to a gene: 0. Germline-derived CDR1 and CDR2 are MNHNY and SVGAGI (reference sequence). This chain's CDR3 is CASRGQGNQPQHF. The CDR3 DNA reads TGTGCCAGCAGGGGACAGGGGAATCAGCCCCAGCATTTT.

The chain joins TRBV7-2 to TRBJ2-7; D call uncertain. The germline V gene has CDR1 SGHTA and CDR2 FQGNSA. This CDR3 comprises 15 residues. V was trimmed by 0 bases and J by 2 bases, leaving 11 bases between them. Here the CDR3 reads CASSLAPGPPYEQYF. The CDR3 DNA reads TGTGCCAGCAGCTTAGCTCCAGGTCCCCCCTACGAGCAGTACTTC.

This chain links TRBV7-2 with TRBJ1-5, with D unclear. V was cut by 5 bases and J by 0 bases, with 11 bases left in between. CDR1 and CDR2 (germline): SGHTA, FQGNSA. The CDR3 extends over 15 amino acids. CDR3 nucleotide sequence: TGTGCCAGCAGCCCTAGACGGGGTAGCAATCAGCCCCAGCATTTT. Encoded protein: CASSPRRGSNQPQHF.

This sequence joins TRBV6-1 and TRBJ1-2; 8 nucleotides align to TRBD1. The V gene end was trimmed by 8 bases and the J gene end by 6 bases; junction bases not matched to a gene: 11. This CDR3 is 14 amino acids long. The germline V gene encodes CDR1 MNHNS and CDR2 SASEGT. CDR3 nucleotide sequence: TGTGCCAGCCTTAAGAACCGGGACAGGCATGGCTACACCTTC. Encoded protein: CASLKNRDRHGYTF.

The CDR3 sequence: CASRRTENTEAFF. The CDR3 nucleotides read TGTGCCAGCAGGAGGACAGAAAACACTGAAGCTTTCTTT. This chain joins TRBV7-9 and TRBJ1-1, with D tentatively TRBD1 (6 bases). Germline values: CDR1 SEHNR, CDR2 FQNEAQ (reference sequence). V gave up 6 bases and J gave up 2 bases, with 10 bases separating them. This CDR3 comprises 13 residues.

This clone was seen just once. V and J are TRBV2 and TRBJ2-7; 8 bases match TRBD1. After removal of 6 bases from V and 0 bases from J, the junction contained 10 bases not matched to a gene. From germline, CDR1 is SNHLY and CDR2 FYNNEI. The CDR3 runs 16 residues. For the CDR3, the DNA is TGTGCCAGCAGGGCCCGTACAGGGGGAGCCTCCTACGAGCAGTACTTC. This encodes CASRARTGGASYEQYF.

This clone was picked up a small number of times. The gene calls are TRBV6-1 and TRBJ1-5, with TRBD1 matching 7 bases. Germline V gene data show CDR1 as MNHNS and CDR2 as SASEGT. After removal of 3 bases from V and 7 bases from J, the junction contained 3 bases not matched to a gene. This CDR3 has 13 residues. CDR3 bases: TGTGCCAGCAGTGATTGGACAGGCCAGCCCCAGCATTTT. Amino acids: CASSDWTGQPQHF.

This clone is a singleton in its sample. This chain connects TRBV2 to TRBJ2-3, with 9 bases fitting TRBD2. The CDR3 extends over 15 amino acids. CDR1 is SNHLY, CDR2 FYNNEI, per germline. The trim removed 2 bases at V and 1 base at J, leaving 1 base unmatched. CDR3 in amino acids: CASSELAGGTDTQYF. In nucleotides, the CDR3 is TGTGCCAGCAGTGAATTAGCGGGGGGCACAGATACGCAGTATTTT.

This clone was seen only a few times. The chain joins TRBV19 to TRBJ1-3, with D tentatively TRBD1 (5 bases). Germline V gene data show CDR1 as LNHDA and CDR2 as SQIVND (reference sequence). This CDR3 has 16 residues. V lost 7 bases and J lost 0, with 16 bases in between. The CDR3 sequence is CASNGPDSISGNTIYF. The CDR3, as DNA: TGTGCCAGTAATGGCCCCGACAGCATCTCTGGAAACACCATATATTTT.

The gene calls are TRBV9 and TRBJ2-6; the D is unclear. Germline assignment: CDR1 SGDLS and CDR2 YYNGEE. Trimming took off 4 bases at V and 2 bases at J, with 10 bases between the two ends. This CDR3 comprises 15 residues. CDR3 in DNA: TGTGCCAGCAGCTCCCCAATCCCTGGGGCCAACGTCCTGACTTTC. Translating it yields CASSSPIPGANVLTF.

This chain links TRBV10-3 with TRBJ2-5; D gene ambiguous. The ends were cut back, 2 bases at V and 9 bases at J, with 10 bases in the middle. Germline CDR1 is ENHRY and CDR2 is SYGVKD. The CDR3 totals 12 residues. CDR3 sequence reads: CAISEPYRSQYF. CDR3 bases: TGTGCCATCAGTGAGCCCTACCGCTCCCAGTACTTC.

The CDR3 sequence is CASSSPPGNTEAFF. The CDR3 coding sequence is TGTGCCAGCAGCTCCCCCCCGGGGAACACTGAAGCTTTCTTT. The rearrangement links TRBV7-9 to TRBJ1-1; D not certain. This CDR3 has 14 amino acids. Per germline, CDR1 SEHNR and CDR2 FQNEAQ (reference sequence). V was shortened by 4 bases and J by 1 base, with 10 bases between the two germline ends.

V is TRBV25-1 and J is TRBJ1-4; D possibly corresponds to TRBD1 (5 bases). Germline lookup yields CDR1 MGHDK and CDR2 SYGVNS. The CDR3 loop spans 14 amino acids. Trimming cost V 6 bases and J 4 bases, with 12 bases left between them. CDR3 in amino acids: CASRGHLLNEKLFF. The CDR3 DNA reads TGTGCCAGCAGAGGACACCTCCTTAATGAAAAACTGTTTTTT.

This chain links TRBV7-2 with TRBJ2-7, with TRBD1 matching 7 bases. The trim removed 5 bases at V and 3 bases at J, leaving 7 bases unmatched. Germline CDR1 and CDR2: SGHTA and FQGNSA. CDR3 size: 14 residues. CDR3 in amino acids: CASSLNRDSYEQYF. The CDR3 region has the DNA TGTGCCAGCAGCCTAAACAGGGACAGCTACGAGCAGTACTTC.

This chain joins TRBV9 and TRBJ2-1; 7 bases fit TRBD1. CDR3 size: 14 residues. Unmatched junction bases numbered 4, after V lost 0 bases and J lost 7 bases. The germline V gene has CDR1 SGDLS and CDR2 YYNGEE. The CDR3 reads CASSVGRGWNEQFF. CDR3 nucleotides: TGTGCCAGCAGCGTAGGCAGGGGGTGGAATGAGCAGTTCTTC.

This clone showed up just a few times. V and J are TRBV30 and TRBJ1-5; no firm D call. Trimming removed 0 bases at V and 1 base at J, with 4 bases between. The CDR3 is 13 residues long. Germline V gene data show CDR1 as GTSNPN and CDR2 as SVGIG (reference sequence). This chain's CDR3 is CAWSVRSNQPQHF. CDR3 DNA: TGTGCCTGGAGTGTACGGAGCAATCAGCCCCAGCATTTT.